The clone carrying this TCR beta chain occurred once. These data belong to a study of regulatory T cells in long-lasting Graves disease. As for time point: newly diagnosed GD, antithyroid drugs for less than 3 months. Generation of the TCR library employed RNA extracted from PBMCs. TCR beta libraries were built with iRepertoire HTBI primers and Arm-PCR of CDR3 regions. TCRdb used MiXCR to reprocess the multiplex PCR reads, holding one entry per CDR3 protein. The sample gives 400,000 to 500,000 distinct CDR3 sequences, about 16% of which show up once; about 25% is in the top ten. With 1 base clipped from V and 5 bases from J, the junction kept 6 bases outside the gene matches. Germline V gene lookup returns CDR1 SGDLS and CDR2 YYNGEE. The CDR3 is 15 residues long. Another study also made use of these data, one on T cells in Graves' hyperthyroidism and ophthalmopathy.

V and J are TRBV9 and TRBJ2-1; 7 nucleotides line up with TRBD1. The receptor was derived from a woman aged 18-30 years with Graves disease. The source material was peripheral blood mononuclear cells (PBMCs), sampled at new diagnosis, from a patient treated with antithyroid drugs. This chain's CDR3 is CASSVSGQEHNEQFF. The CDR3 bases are TGTGCCAGCAGCGTATCAGGACAGGAGCACAATGAGCAGTTCTTC.